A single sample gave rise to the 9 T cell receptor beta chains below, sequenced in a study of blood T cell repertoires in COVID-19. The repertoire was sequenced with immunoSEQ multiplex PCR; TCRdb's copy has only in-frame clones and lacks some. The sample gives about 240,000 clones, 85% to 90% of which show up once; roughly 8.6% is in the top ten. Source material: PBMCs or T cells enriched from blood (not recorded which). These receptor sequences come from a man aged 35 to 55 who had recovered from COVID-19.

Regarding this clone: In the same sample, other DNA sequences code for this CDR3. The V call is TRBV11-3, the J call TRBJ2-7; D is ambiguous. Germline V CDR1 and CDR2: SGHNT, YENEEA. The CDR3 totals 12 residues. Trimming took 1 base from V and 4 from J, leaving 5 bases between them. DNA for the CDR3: TGTGCCAGCAGCTTAGTTCAGTACGAGCAGTACTTC. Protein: CASSLVQYEQYF. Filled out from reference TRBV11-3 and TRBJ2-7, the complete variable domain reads EAGVVQSPRYKIIEKKQPVAFWCNPISGHNTLYWYLQNLGQGPELLIRYENEEAVDDSQLPKDRFSAERLKGVDSTLKIQPAELGDSAVYLCASSLVQYEQYFGPGTRLTVT.

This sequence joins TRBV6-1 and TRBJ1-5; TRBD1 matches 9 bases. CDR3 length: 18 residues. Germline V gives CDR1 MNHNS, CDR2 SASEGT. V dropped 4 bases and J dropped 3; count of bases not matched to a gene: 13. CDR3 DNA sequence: TGTGCCAGCAGTGCCCTGTCACAGGGGGCGCGGGACAATCAGCCCCAGCATTTT. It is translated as CASSALSQGARDNQPQHF.

The CDR3 DNA sequence: TGTGCCAGCAGCTCCCGACCGGGACAGGGGGAGACCCAGTACTTC. Translation gives CASSSRPGQGETQYF. The genes are TRBV7-8 and TRBJ2-5; 10 positions agree with TRBD1. Losses at the gene ends were 4 bases for V and 5 bases for J; bases not matched to a gene: 7. The CDR3 has 15 residues. CDR1 is SGHVS, CDR2 FQNEAQ, per germline.

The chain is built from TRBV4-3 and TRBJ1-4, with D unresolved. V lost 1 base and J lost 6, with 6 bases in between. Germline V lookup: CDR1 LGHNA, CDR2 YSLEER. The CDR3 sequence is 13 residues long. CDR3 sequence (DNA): TGCGCCAGCAGCCAAGTTGAGGATGAAAAACTGTTTTTT. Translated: CASSQVEDEKLFF.

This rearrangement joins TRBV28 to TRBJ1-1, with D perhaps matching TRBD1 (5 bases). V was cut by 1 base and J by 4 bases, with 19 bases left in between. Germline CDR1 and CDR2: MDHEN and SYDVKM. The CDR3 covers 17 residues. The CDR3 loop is CASSLFAVKGQGTEAFF. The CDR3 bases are TGTGCCAGCAGTTTATTTGCGGTGAAAGGGCAGGGCACTGAAGCTTTCTTT. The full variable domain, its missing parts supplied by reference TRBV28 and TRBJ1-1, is DVKVTQSSRYLVKRTGEKVFLECVQDMDHENMFWYRQDPGLGLRLIYFSYDVKMKEKGDIPEGYSVSREKKERFSLILESASTNQTSMYLCASSLFAVKGQGTEAFFGQGTRLTVV.

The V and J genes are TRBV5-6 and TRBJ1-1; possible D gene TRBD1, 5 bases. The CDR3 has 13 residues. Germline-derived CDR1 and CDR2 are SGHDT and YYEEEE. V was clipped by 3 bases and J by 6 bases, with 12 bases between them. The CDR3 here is CASSYGHRPEAFF. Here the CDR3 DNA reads TGTGCCAGCAGCTACGGACACCGACCTGAAGCTTTCTTT.

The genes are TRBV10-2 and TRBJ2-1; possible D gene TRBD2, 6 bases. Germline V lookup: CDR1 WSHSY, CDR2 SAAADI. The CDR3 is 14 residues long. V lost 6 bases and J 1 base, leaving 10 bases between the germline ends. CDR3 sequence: CASRGDWSYNEQFF. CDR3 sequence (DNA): TGCGCCAGCAGGGGGGACTGGTCCTACAATGAGCAGTTCTTC.

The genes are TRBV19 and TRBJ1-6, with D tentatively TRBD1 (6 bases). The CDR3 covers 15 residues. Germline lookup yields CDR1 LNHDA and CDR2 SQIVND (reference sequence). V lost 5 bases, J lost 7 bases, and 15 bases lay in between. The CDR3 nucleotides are TGTGCCAGTAGTCCCGGACAGTCCGTAAATTCACCCCTCCACTTT. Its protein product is CASSPGQSVNSPLHF.

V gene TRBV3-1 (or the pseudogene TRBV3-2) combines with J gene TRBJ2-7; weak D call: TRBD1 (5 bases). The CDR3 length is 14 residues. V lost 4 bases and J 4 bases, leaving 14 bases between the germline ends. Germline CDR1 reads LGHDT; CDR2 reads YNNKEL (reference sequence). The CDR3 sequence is CASSLAGLGYEQYF. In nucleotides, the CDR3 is TGTGCCAGCAGCCTCGCAGGGCTGGGGTACGAGCAGTACTTC.